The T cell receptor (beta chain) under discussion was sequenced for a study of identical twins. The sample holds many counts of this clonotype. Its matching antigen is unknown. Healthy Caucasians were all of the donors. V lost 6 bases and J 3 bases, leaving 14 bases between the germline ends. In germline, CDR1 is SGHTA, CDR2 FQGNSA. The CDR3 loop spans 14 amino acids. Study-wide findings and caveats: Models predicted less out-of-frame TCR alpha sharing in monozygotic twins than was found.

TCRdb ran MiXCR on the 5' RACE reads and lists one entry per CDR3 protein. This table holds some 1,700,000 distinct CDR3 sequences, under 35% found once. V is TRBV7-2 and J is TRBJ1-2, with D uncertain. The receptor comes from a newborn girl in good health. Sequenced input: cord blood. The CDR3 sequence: CASSLAPGDYGYTF. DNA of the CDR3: TGTGCCAGCAGTTTGGCGCCTGGAGACTATGGCTACACCTTC.